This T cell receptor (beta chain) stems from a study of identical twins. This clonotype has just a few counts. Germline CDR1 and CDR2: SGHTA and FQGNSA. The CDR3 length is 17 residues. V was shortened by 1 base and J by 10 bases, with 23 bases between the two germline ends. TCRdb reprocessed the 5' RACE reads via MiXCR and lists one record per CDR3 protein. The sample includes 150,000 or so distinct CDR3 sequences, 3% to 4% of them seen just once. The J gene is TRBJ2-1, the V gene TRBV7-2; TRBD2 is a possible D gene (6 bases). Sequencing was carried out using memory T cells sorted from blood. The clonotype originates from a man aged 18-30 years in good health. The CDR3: CASSLGRDSIVPREQFF. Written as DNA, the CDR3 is TGTGCCAGCAGCTTAGGGAGGGACTCTATAGTCCCTAGAGAGCAGTTCTTC.